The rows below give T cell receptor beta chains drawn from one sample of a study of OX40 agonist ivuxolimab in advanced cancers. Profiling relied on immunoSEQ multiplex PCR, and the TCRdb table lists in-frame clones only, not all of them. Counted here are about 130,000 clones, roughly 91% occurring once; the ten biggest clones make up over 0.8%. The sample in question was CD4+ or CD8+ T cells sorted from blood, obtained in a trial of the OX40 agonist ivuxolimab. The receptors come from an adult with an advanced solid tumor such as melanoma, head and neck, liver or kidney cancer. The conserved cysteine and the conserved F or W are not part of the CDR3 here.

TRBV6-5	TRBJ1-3	ASSYRPYNGNTIY
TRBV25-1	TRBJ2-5	ASSKPRGLAGRETQY
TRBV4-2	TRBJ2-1	ASSQDGGLAGLYNEQF
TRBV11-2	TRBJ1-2	ASRYQGTYGYT
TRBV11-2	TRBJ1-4	ASSLEATGTFNEKLF
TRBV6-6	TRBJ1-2	ASSYDLYRGYT
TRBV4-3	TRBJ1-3	ASSQDLARLRGGSGNTIY
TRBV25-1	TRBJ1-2	ASSPDRARGYT
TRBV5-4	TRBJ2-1	ASSRWDTHQSSYNEQF
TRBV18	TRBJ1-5	ASSPRAGGINQPQH
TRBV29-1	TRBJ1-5	SVAGQLIVGSNQPQH